This T cell receptor (beta chain) originates from a study of blood T cell repertoires in COVID-19. V was clipped by 3 bases and J by 2 bases, with 7 bases between them. The CDR3 covers 13 residues. Data came from immunoSEQ multiplex PCR; TCRdb stores just in-frame clones and leaves some out. The top ten hold approximately 0.88% of the sample, which has some 200,000 clones, around 87% seen once. A word on this clone: Other DNA sequences in this sample translate to the same CDR3.

The receptor was derived from a woman under 30 who had recovered from COVID-19. The chain couples TRBV12-3 or TRBV12-4 to TRBJ1-1; TRBD1 might be the D (6 bases). The sequenced sample was peripheral blood. The CDR3 region has the DNA TGTGCCAGCAGTTTGACAGGAAACACTGAAGCTTTCTTT. Protein: CASSLTGNTEAFF.